This T cell receptor beta chain was recovered during a study of post-analysis software for immune sequencing data. Study information: Some patients lacked subtype; others had relapsing-remitting, secondary progressive or progressive-relapsing disease.

Carried by the TCR beta cDNA libraries were unique molecular identifiers. TCRdb called the PCR reads again in MiXCR, with one record for every CDR3 protein. The sample has approximately 730,000 distinct CDR3 sequences; roughly 27% are singletons. Study findings and constraints: Patients had higher frequencies than controls of about 5 TRBV segments, including TRBV5-6, TRBV5-1 and TRBV20-1. Co-batched samples clustered tightly together by F measure.

This clonotype was seen a handful of times. Its antigen remains unknown. V was pared by 1 base and J by 5 bases, with 11 bases between. CDR1 and CDR2 from the germline V gene are LNHNV and YYDKDF (reference sequence). The CDR3 length is 14 residues. The sequencing input was blood. This rearrangement joins TRBV15 to TRBJ2-5; D is unclear. The source of this sequence is a girl aged 5 to 17 with multiple sclerosis. This CDR3 reads CATSRVAEGETQYF. CDR3 sequence (DNA): TGTGCCACCAGCAGAGTGGCCGAAGGGGAGACCCAGTACTTC.